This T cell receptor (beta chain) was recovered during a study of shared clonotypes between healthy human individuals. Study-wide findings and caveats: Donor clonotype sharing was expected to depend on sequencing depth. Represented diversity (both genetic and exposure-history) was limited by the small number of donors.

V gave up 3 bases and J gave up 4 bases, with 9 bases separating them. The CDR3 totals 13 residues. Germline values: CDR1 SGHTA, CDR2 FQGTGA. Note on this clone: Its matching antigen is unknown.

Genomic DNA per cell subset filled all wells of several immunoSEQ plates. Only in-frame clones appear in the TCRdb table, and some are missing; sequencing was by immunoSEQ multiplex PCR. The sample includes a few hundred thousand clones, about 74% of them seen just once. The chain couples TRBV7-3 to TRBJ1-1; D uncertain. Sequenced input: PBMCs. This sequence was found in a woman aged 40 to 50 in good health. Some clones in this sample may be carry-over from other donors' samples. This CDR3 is CASSFDGSTEAFF. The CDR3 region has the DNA TGTGCCAGCAGCTTTGATGGTTCCACTGAAGCTTTCTTT.